The 2 T cell receptor beta chains below were found in one sample sequenced in a study of blood T cell repertoires in COVID-19. TCRdb keeps only in-frame clones here, not all; method: immunoSEQ multiplex PCR. The table lists a few hundred thousand clones, 70% to 90% of them singletons. Source material: peripheral blood. The receptors come from a woman aged 18-35 years who had recovered from COVID-19.

The chain couples TRBV6-1 to TRBJ2-1, with D unresolved. The CDR3 length is 13 residues. Germline lookup yields CDR1 MNHNS and CDR2 SASEGT. V shed 0 bases and J shed 13 bases, with 13 bases lying between them. The chain's CDR3 is CASSEAEQSSQFF. The CDR3 coding sequence is TGTGCCAGCAGTGAAGCGGAGCAATCAAGTCAGTTCTTC.

The genes are TRBV6-5 and TRBJ2-3, with TRBD2 identical over 8 bases. This CDR3 has 15 residues. After removal of 8 bases from V and 8 bases from J, the junction contained 15 bases not matched to a gene. Germline CDR1 is MNHEY and CDR2 is SVGAGI. The CDR3 sequence is CASGPSSGRRATQYF. The CDR3 nucleotides are TGTGCCAGCGGCCCTTCTAGCGGGCGCAGAGCTACGCAGTATTTT.